This record covers a single T cell receptor (beta chain). Antigen unknown. Trimming pared 3 bases from V and 8 bases from J, leaving 10 bases between. Germline assignment: CDR1 SGHVS and CDR2 FNYEAQ. This CDR3 is 13 amino acids long. Some clones are missing from TCRdb's copy, which holds only in-frame ones; the method was immunoSEQ multiplex PCR. This sample has 13,000 to 15,000 clones, with under 85% found just once. The sample is drawn from a study of OX40 agonist ivuxolimab in advanced cancers. Autoimmune disease history or systemic immunosuppression meant exclusion. General study findings and limits: Among expanded peripheral T cells, antigen specificity went undetermined. CD8+ T cells were the subset that, on average, had more expanded clones than CD4+.

This receptor was obtained from an adult with an advanced solid tumor such as melanoma, head and neck, liver or kidney cancer. The material sequenced was CD4+ or CD8+ T cells sorted from blood, taken in a trial of the OX40 agonist ivuxolimab. This rearrangement joins TRBV7-6 to TRBJ2-2; D is possibly TRBD2 (5 bases). The CDR3 region has the DNA TGTGCCAGCAGCTTCAGCGGTGCGGGGGAGCTGTTTTTT. It codes for CASSFSGAGELFF.